By share, the clone carrying this T cell receptor beta chain ranks as medium-sized (0.01 to 0.1%). Other DNA sequences in this specimen translate into the identical CDR3. Profiling relied on immunoSEQ multiplex PCR, and the TCRdb table lists in-frame clones only, not all of them. The sample yields roughly 330,000 clones, 67% seen once. The CDR3 is 14 amino acids. Trimming removed 1 base from V and 10 bases from J, with 14 bases in between. The germline gives CDR1 SEHNR, CDR2 FQNEAQ (reference sequence). The sample originates from a study of cytotoxic CD8 clonotypes in ibrutinib-treated CLL. V is TRBV7-9 and J is TRBJ2-1; a weak D match, TRBD1 (6 bases). The source material was PBMCs, sampled after 36 months of ibrutinib treatment. This sequence was found in a human donor with chronic lymphocytic leukemia. The DNA of the CDR3 is TGTGCCAGCAGCTTAGTTGGGGGCAGAGGGGAGCAGTTCTTC. Translation: CASSLVGGRGEQFF.